Listed below are T cell receptor beta chains from one sample, sequenced in a study of blood T cell repertoires in COVID-19. The repertoire was sequenced with immunoSEQ multiplex PCR; TCRdb's copy has only in-frame clones and lacks some. Among a few hundred thousand clones, more than 85% were seen once, and the ten largest hold 0.8% to 0.9%. The sequenced material came from PBMCs or T cells enriched from blood (not recorded which). These receptors all come from a woman aged 40 to 50 who had been exposed to COVID-19. Each CDR3 is given with its conserved first and last residue. A D gene is named only where the DNA matches it firmly. Only part of the rows carry a size: once, few, many, or a class if the clone is expanded.

d_gene,abundance,v_gene,j_gene,CDR3nt,CDR3aa
NA,NA,TRBV27,TRBJ1-4,TGTGCCAGCAGTCCTACAGGGTCATCAGAAAAACTGTTTTTT,CASSPTGSSEKLFF
TRBD2,NA,TRBV9,TRBJ2-1,TGTGCCAGCAGCGTAGTAGCGGGGGCATACAATGAGCAGTTCTTC,CASSVVAGAYNEQFF
NA,once,TRBV19,TRBJ1-5,TGTGCCAGTAGTATAGTACGAGGGTACGAGGGTCAGCCCCAGCATTTT,CASSIVRGYEGQPQHF
TRBD2,NA,TRBV10-2,TRBJ2-7,TGCGCCAGCAGACTAGCGAATACCTACGAGCAGTACTTC,CASRLANTYEQYF
TRBD2,NA,TRBV5-4,TRBJ2-7,TGTGCCAGCAGCTTGGCTAGCGGGAGCTACGAGCAGTACTTC,CASSLASGSYEQYF
TRBD1,NA,TRBV3-1/TRBV3-2,TRBJ2-7,TGTGCCAGCAGCCGGGAGGGACAGGGTTTTCACGAGCAGTACTTC,CASSREGQGFHEQYF
NA,NA,TRBV11-2,TRBJ1-1,TGTGCCAGCAGCTTCCGGGACTCTATCACTGAAGCTTTCTTT,CASSFRDSITEAFF
TRBD1,NA,TRBV7-8,TRBJ2-7,TGTGCCAGCAGCTCCCGACTGGGGACAGGGTCTAACGAGCAGTACTTC,CASSSRLGTGSNEQYF
TRBD2,NA,TRBV9,TRBJ2-3,TGTGCCAGCAGCGTAAGGGCTAGCGGACGCACAGATACGCAGTATTTT,CASSVRASGRTDTQYF
TRBD1,NA,TRBV11-2,TRBJ1-5,TGTGCCAGCAGCTTAGCCCCTACAGGGGAAAATCAGCCCCAGCATTTT,CASSLAPTGENQPQHF
TRBD2,once,TRBV9,TRBJ2-5,TGTGCCAGCAGCGTCTTCGGCTCTAGCGGGGCGGAGACCCAGTACTTC,CASSVFGSSGAETQYF
TRBD1,NA,TRBV10-3,TRBJ2-7,TGTGCCATCAGTGACCGGACAGGGCCACTCTCCTACGAGCAGTACTTC,CAISDRTGPLSYEQYF
NA,NA,TRBV18,TRBJ1-1,TGTGCCAGCTCACCACCAACGGGGGTTCGCGCTGAAGCTTTCTTT,CASSPPTGVRAEAFF
TRBD1,NA,TRBV2,TRBJ1-2,TGTGCCAGCAAGCCAGCAGGGGGAGGCTACACCTTC,CASKPAGGGYTF
NA,NA,TRBV1,TRBJ1-5,TGCACCAGCAGCCAGACGACACGGCCAATGGATCAGCCCCAGCATTTT,CTSSQTTRPMDQPQHF
NA,NA,TRBV10-2,TRBJ2-5,TGCGCCAGCAGTGAGTCGGTCGATCCTAAGGGGAAGACCCAGTACTTC,CASSESVDPKGKTQYF
NA,NA,TRBV5-1,TRBJ2-7,TGCGCCAGCAGCTTGAACCCCGCGGATGGATTTTACGAGCAGTACTTC,CASSLNPADGFYEQYF
TRBD1,NA,TRBV7-8,TRBJ1-5,TGTGCCAGCAGCTACGGACAGGCCAATCAGCCCCAGCATTTT,CASSYGQANQPQHF
NA,NA,TRBV10-2,TRBJ1-3,TGCGCCAGCAGTGTTGGCAGGCGCTCTGGAAACACCATATATTTT,CASSVGRRSGNTIYF
NA,NA,TRBV27,TRBJ2-1,TGTGCCAGCAGTTTATCCCCGGACTGGAGCTCCTACAATGAGCAGTTCTTC,CASSLSPDWSSYNEQFF
TRBD2,once,TRBV6-5,TRBJ2-1,TGTGCCAGCAGTTACGAGGCGGGAGGGGGTCTCGAAGAGCAGTTCTTC,CASSYEAGGGLEEQFF
TRBD1,NA,TRBV19,TRBJ1-2,TGTGCCAGTAGCCAACAGGGGTCTGTCTATGGCTACACCTTC,CASSQQGSVYGYTF
NA,NA,TRBV2,TRBJ1-2,TGTGCCAGCAGTGAAGCATGGACAGAATATGGCTACACCTTC,CASSEAWTEYGYTF
NA,NA,TRBV7-9,TRBJ2-1,TGTGCCAGCGAGGATGCAGGGGTGAATGAGCAGTTCTTC,CASEDAGVNEQFF
TRBD1,NA,TRBV7-2,TRBJ1-1,TGTGCCAGCAGCCACGGACAGGCCTACACTGAAGCTTTCTTT,CASSHGQAYTEAFF
NA,NA,TRBV19,TRBJ1-2,TGTGCCAGTAGTATCGAGCAATCGGGCTACACCTTC,CASSIEQSGYTF
TRBD2,NA,TRBV27,TRBJ2-1,TGTGCCAGCAGTCTTATAGCGGGAGCCGCGAATGAGCAGTTCTTC,CASSLIAGAANEQFF
NA,NA,TRBV19,TRBJ1-2,TGTGCCAGTAGTATGGAGAACTATGGCTACACCTTC,CASSMENYGYTF
NA,NA,TRBV19,TRBJ1-1,TGTGCCAGTAGTATCCCGGGAGGAGTAGGCACTGAAGCTTTCTTT,CASSIPGGVGTEAFF
TRBD1,once,TRBV15,TRBJ1-2,TGTGCCATCGGAAGGGACAGGGAGCATGGCTACACCTTC,CAIGRDREHGYTF
TRBD1,NA,TRBV10-3,TRBJ2-3,TGTGCCACGGGGACAGACCGGAAGCAGTATTTT,CATGTDRKQYF
NA,NA,TRBV11-3,TRBJ2-1,TGTGCCAGCAGCTTAGAGGTAAGAGCCCACAATGAGCAGTTCTTC,CASSLEVRAHNEQFF
TRBD2,NA,TRBV7-2,TRBJ2-3,TGTGCCAGCAGCTTAGGCCAGCGGGGGGTGACAGATACGCAGTATTTT,CASSLGQRGVTDTQYF
NA,NA,TRBV5-1,TRBJ1-1,TGCGCCAGCAGCTTGGCCGGGACAAGAAACACTGAAGCTTTCTTT,CASSLAGTRNTEAFF
TRBD1,NA,TRBV13,TRBJ1-1,TGTGCCAGCAGCTCCCCTGGGGGACAGGGGAACACTGAAGCTTTCTTT,CASSSPGGQGNTEAFF
NA,few,TRBV30,TRBJ1-1,TGTGCCTGGAGTGTTGGCATCCCGAACACTGAAGCTTTCTTT,CAWSVGIPNTEAFF
NA,NA,TRBV19,TRBJ1-6,TGTGCCAGTAGTCCCACGAGGTGGAAAAATAATTCACCCCTCCACTTT,CASSPTRWKNNSPLHF
TRBD1,NA,TRBV14,TRBJ1-1,TGTGCCAGCAGCCACCGAAGGGACAGGGGTTTGGCGAACACTGAAGCTTTCTTT,CASSHRRDRGLANTEAFF
NA,once,TRBV27,TRBJ1-2,TGTGCCAGCAGTTTAAGACAGGACAACTATGGCTACACCTTC,CASSLRQDNYGYTF
NA,NA,TRBV5-1,TRBJ2-5,TGCGCCAGCAGCTTGGTGCGAGCTCAAGAGACCCAGTACTTC,CASSLVRAQETQYF
NA,NA,TRBV27,TRBJ1-5,TGTGCCAGCAGTTTAGGGCAGTACCCTCAGCCCCAGCATTTT,CASSLGQYPQPQHF
TRBD1,few,TRBV7-9,TRBJ1-2,TGTGCCAGCAGCTTAGACAGGGGGAACTATGGCTACACCTTC,CASSLDRGNYGYTF
TRBD1,NA,TRBV2,TRBJ1-3,TGTGCCAGCAGTGACTTGGGACAGTTTCCTGGAAACACCATATATTTT,CASSDLGQFPGNTIYF
NA,NA,TRBV5-1,TRBJ1-6,TGCGCCAGCAGCCATGGGACATCGGATTCACCCCTCCACTTT,CASSHGTSDSPLHF
NA,NA,TRBV5-6,TRBJ2-1,TGTGCCAGCACCCGTTGGGGGCTCGAATACAATGAGCAGTTCTTC,CASTRWGLEYNEQFF
TRBD1,NA,TRBV10-3,TRBJ2-7,TGTGCCATCAGCGCAGGGGGCTTATACGAGCAGTACTTC,CAISAGGLYEQYF